A single sample gave rise to the 25 T cell receptor beta chains below, sequenced in a study of cytomegalovirus exposure and HLA in healthy donors (dated by TCRdb to the late 2010s). Library generation was performed with the immunoSEQ multiplex PCR assay. A mixture of 60 forward primers for TCR Vbeta segments and 13 reverse primers for TCR Jbeta segments was used in the multiplex PCR. Here the immuneACCESS table is served through TCRdb, limited to in-frame sequences with V and J called. Missing clones are a known gap in these copies; in checked studies unresolved V genes cover under half, and the rest lacks a known reason. Recorded for this sample are approximately 120,000 clones; roughly three quarters of them occurred a single time. The biggest ten clones account for about 1% of the sample. Sequencing input: PBMCs. The source is a woman aged 25 to 39 in good health and CMV-seronegative.

Remarks on this clone: A read error may account for a junction end that differs from germline. V usage is TRBV7-3 and J usage is TRBJ2-6; 7 bases match TRBD1. The CDR3 has 16 amino acids. Germline V gene lookup returns CDR1 SGHTA and CDR2 FQGTGA. The CDR3 is CSSSVTGTVGANVLTF. The DNA of the CDR3 is TGTTCCAGCAGCGTGACAGGGACGGTAGGGGCCAACGTCCTGACTTTC. Complete variable domain (other parts from reference TRBV7-3 and TRBJ2-6): GAGVSQTPSNKVTEKGKYVELRCDPISGHTALYWYRQSLGQGPEFLIYFQGTGAADDSGLPNDRFFAVRPEGSVSTLKIQRTERGDSAVYLCSSSVTGTVGANVLTFGAGSRLTVL.

This chain links TRBV7-9 with TRBJ2-7; TRBD1 is a possible D gene (6 bases). Germline-derived CDR1 and CDR2 are SEHNR and FQNEAQ (reference sequence). The germline V and J ends were trimmed by 1 base and 2 bases, with 12 bases remaining between them. The CDR3 extends over 15 amino acids. CDR3 DNA sequence: TGTGCCAGCAGCTTAGTAGGGGGACGGGCCTACGAGCAGTACTTC. This translates into CASSLVGGRAYEQYF.

The V and J genes are TRBV7-9 and TRBJ1-5; D remains unclear. With 5 bases removed from V and 1 base from J, the gap between germline ends came to 9 bases. There are 14 residues in the CDR3. Germline V gene sequence: CDR1 SEHNR, CDR2 FQNEAQ (reference sequence). Here the CDR3 reads CASSPIESNQPQHF. CDR3 bases: TGTGCCAGCAGCCCAATAGAGAGCAATCAGCCCCAGCATTTT.

This chain joins TRBV30 and TRBJ1-5, with D hard to call. Germline V gives CDR1 GTSNPN, CDR2 SVGIG (reference sequence). The CDR3 covers 15 residues. V lost 1 base and J 0 bases, leaving 10 bases between the germline ends. CDR3 nucleotide sequence: TGTGCCTGGAGTGCTATTTTGAGTAGCAATCAGCCCCAGCATTTT. Its protein is CAWSAILSSNQPQHF.

V gene TRBV19 combines with J gene TRBJ2-6; the D gene is possibly TRBD1 (5 bases). The length of the CDR3 is 17 residues. V was cut by 3 bases and J by 1 base, with 13 bases left in between. The germline CDR1 and CDR2 sequences are LNHDA and SQIVND (reference sequence). The CDR3 region has the DNA TGTGCCAGTAGTATTGAAAACAGGTATTCTGGGGCCAACGTCCTGACTTTC. This translates into CASSIENRYSGANVLTF. Variable domain in full (rest from reference TRBV19 and TRBJ2-6): DGGITQSPKYLFRKEGQNVTLSCEQNLNHDAMYWYRQDPGQGLRLIYYSQIVNDFQKGDIAEGYSVSREKKESFPLTVTSAQKNPTAFYLCASSIENRYSGANVLTFGAGSRLTVL.

V and J are TRBV30 and TRBJ1-3, with TRBD1 as a possible D gene (6 bases). Per the germline V gene, CDR1 is GTSNPN and CDR2 is SVGIG (reference sequence). The CDR3 is 15 amino acids. V gave up 3 bases and J gave up 1 base, with 13 bases separating them. CDR3 sequence (DNA): TGTGCCTGGAGGGCCTTCGGGACATCTGGAAACACCATATATTTT. This codes for CAWRAFGTSGNTIYF.

This sequence joins TRBV28 and TRBJ1-4; 10 bases align to TRBD1. The ends lost 8 bases at V and 10 bases at J; junction bases unmatched: 7. Germline CDR1 is MDHEN and CDR2 is SYDVKM. The CDR3 length is 13 residues. CDR3 residues: CASQDRGRRKLFF. CDR3 nucleotides: TGTGCCAGCCAAGACAGGGGGCGCAGAAAACTGTTTTTT.

This sequence joins TRBV6-1 and TRBJ2-7; TRBD2 matches at 7 bases. J gave up 6 bases and V 2 bases, and 7 bases lay outside the gene matches. The germline gives CDR1 MNHNS, CDR2 SASEGT. The length of the CDR3 is 14 residues. CDR3 region: CASSERGRGGEQYF. For the CDR3, the DNA is TGTGCCAGCAGTGAACGGGGGAGGGGAGGCGAGCAGTACTTC.

J is TRBJ2-3 and V is TRBV7-8; TRBD2 agrees at 16 bases. V was pared by 4 bases and J by 11 bases, with 12 bases of the junction left unmatched. Per germline, CDR1 SGHVS and CDR2 FQNEAQ. The length of the CDR3 is 17 residues. CDR3: CASSSSPPGLAGGVQYF. In DNA, the CDR3 is TGTGCCAGCAGCTCATCCCCCCCGGGACTAGCGGGGGGGGTGCAGTATTTT. The full variable domain, its missing parts supplied by reference TRBV7-8 and TRBJ2-3, is GAGVSQSPRYKVAKRGQDVALRCDPISGHVSLFWYQQALGQGPEFLTYFQNEAQLDKSGLPSDRFFAERPEGSVSTLKIQRTQQEDSAVYLCASSSSPPGLAGGVQYFGPGTRLTVL.

This chain joins TRBV7-9 and TRBJ2-3, with D perhaps matching TRBD2 (6 bases). The CDR3 length is 14 residues. Germline CDR1 and CDR2: SEHNR and FQNEAQ (reference sequence). V lost 7 bases, J lost 0 bases, and 11 bases lay in between. The CDR3 reads CASTKGGSTDTQYF. The CDR3 DNA reads TGTGCCAGCACCAAAGGAGGGAGCACAGATACGCAGTATTTT.

The chain uses TRBV18 and TRBJ2-7; 13 nucleotides line up with TRBD2. V was clipped by 6 bases and J by 4 bases; unmatched bases: 9. Germline lookup yields CDR1 KGHSH and CDR2 LQKENI. CDR3 length: 16 residues. The CDR3 protein is CASSLDPGLAGYEQYF. The CDR3 DNA reads as TGTGCCAGCTCCTTAGACCCGGGACTAGCGGGATACGAGCAGTACTTC.

This sequence joins TRBV7-3 and TRBJ2-1; TRBD1 agrees at 7 bases. Trimming at V came to 0 bases and at J to 7 bases, leaving 15 bases not matched to a gene. CDR1 SGHTA and CDR2 FQGTGA come from the germline V gene. This CDR3 contains 18 residues. Here the CDR3 DNA reads TGTGCCAGCAGCTTAACGGCCCCTGGGACAGAGCTCGGAAATGAGCAGTTCTTC. Its protein is CASSLTAPGTELGNEQFF.

V and J are TRBV10-2 and TRBJ1-2, with D maybe TRBD1 (5 bases). V was shortened by 0 bases and J by 0 bases, with 11 bases between the two germline ends. Germline V gene data show CDR1 as WSHSY and CDR2 as SAAADI. The CDR3 consists of 16 residues. DNA for the CDR3: TGCGCCAGCAGTGAGTCGAGGACATTCTCTAACTATGGCTACACCTTC. Translating gives CASSESRTFSNYGYTF.

DNA for the CDR3: TGTGCCAGTAGAGGGAACGGGGGGGACCCATCTGGGGCCAACGTCCTGACTTTC. This gives the protein CASRGNGGDPSGANVLTF. This chain joins TRBV9 and TRBJ2-6; 8 bases align to TRBD2. Germline assignment: CDR1 SGDLS and CDR2 YYNGEE. The CDR3 is made up of 18 amino acids. V dropped 8 bases and J dropped 1; count of bases not matched to a gene: 14.

The CDR3 sequence is CASSERQGGQPQHF. The CDR3 DNA sequence: TGTGCCAGCAGTGAAAGGCAGGGGGGTCAGCCCCAGCATTTT. This chain uses TRBV6-1 with TRBJ1-5; 7 positions agree with TRBD1. The CDR3 spans 14 residues. V shed 2 bases, J shed 6 bases, and the junction held 4 bases outside the gene matches. The germline V gene has CDR1 MNHNS and CDR2 SASEGT.

V and J are TRBV30 and TRBJ2-1; 11 bases align to TRBD2. The trim removed 0 bases at V and 2 bases at J, leaving 3 bases unmatched. Germline assignment: CDR1 GTSNPN and CDR2 SVGIG (reference sequence). The CDR3 sequence is 16 residues long. CDR3 in amino acids: CAWSVGTSGPYNEQFF. The CDR3 nucleotides read TGTGCCTGGAGTGTTGGGACTAGCGGACCCTACAATGAGCAGTTCTTC.

The V gene is TRBV6-6, the J gene TRBJ2-2; D is undetermined. Germline V gene lookup returns CDR1 MNHNY and CDR2 SVGAGI (reference sequence). V lost 0 bases and J 5 bases, leaving 13 bases between the germline ends. The CDR3 sequence is 16 residues long. The CDR3 is CASSYSTRVTTGELFF. CDR3 sequence (DNA): TGTGCCAGCAGTTACTCGACCCGGGTTACTACCGGGGAGCTGTTTTTT.

J is TRBJ1-5 and V is TRBV6-1; D gene uncertain. Germline CDR1 and CDR2: MNHNS and SASEGT. CDR3 length equals 14 residues. The V end was cut by 5 bases, the J end by 7 bases, with 15 bases between. The CDR3 nucleotides read TGTGCCAGCAGTACCGACTCGGGAATCCAGCCCCAGCATTTT. This codes for CASSTDSGIQPQHF.

The chain uses TRBV5-1 and TRBJ1-1; 7 bases are shared with TRBD1. After removal of 2 bases from V and 0 bases from J, the junction contained 4 bases not matched to a gene. This CDR3 spans 15 amino acids. CDR1 and CDR2 from the germline V gene are SGHRS and YFSETQ. This CDR3 is CASSFGDSMNTEAFF. In DNA form, the CDR3 reads TGCGCCAGCAGCTTTGGGGACAGCATGAACACTGAAGCTTTCTTT.

The gene calls are TRBV30 and TRBJ1-6; weak D call: TRBD1 (6 bases). Germline V gives CDR1 GTSNPN, CDR2 SVGIG (reference sequence). CDR3 length equals 14 residues. The CDR3 here is CAQDSGTYNSPLHF. CDR3 bases: TGTGCACAGGACAGTGGAACCTATAATTCACCCCTCCACTTT.

V is TRBV4-1 and J is TRBJ2-3; D possibly corresponds to TRBD2 (5 bases). The CDR3 spans 12 residues. CDR1 and CDR2 (germline): MGHRA, YSYEKL. Trimming took off 0 bases at V and 9 bases at J, with 7 bases between the two ends. The CDR3 loop is CASSQDGITQYF. Written as DNA, the CDR3 is TGCGCCAGCAGCCAAGACGGGATAACGCAGTATTTT.

CDR3 DNA sequence: TGTGCCAGCACTACGGACAGGGCAACCAATCAGCCCCAGCATTTT. Translating gives CASTTDRATNQPQHF. The rearrangement uses TRBV2 and TRBJ1-5; 8 nucleotides line up with TRBD1. Trimming cost V 7 bases and J 3 bases; bases outside gene matches: 8. CDR3 length: 15 residues. Germline values: CDR1 SNHLY, CDR2 FYNNEI. The full variable domain, completed using reference TRBV2 and TRBJ1-5, is EPEVTQTPSHQVTQMGQEVILRCVPISNHLYFYWYRQILGQKVEFLVSFYNNEISEKSEIFDDQFSVERPDGSNFTLKIRSTKLEDSAMYFCASTTDRATNQPQHFGDGTRLSIL.

The chain recombines TRBV9 with TRBJ2-2; the match to TRBD1 covers 8 bases. With 3 bases clipped from V and 5 bases from J, the junction kept 12 bases outside the gene matches. CDR1 and CDR2 (germline): SGDLS, YYNGEE. The CDR3 is 17 residues long. The CDR3 here is CASSGLGGRGLTGELFF. Here the CDR3 DNA reads TGTGCCAGCAGCGGCCTTGGGGGCAGGGGGCTGACCGGGGAGCTGTTTTTT.

The rearrangement joins TRBV5-4 to TRBJ1-2, with TRBD1 as a possible D gene (6 bases). This CDR3 is 14 amino acids long. V was cut by 4 bases and J by 5 bases, with 15 bases left in between. Germline V gene data show CDR1 as SGHNT and CDR2 as YYREEE (reference sequence). CDR3 protein: CASSPQGYPYGYTF. CDR3 bases: TGTGCCAGCAGCCCACAGGGATATCCGTATGGCTACACCTTC.

J is TRBJ2-7 and V is TRBV4-1; 7 bases are a match to TRBD1. The CDR3 has 13 amino acids. Germline V gene data show CDR1 as MGHRA and CDR2 as YSYEKL. The V gene end was trimmed by 5 bases and the J gene end by 4 bases; junction bases not matched to a gene: 5. The CDR3 here is CASSTGTAYEQYF. In DNA, the CDR3 is TGCGCCAGCAGCACCGGGACAGCTTACGAGCAGTACTTC.